One sample yielded the 8 T cell receptor beta chains listed below, sequenced in a study of OX40 agonist ivuxolimab in advanced cancers. Assay: immunoSEQ multiplex PCR; the TCRdb copy retains only in-frame clones and omits some. The sample has 95,000 to 150,000 clones; roughly 90% are singletons. Sequences were derived from CD4+ or CD8+ T cells sorted from blood, sampled in a trial of the OX40 agonist ivuxolimab. These receptors came from an adult with an advanced solid tumor such as melanoma, head and neck, liver or kidney cancer.

The chain joins TRBV7-2 to TRBJ1-5; tentatively, D is TRBD1 (5 bases). The CDR3 totals 15 residues. Germline lookup yields CDR1 SGHTA and CDR2 FQGNSA. V was cut by 4 bases and J by 2 bases, with 12 bases left in between. This chain's CDR3 is CASSYFGGGNQPQHF. DNA for the CDR3: TGTGCCAGCAGCTATTTTGGGGGTGGCAATCAGCCCCAGCATTTT. The full variable domain, with the rest looked up from reference TRBV7-2 and TRBJ1-5, is GAGVSQSPSNKVTEKGKDVELRCDPISGHTALYWYRQSLGQGLEFLIYFQGNSAPDKSGLPSDRFSAERTGGSVSTLTIQRTQQEDSAVYLCASSYFGGGNQPQHFGDGTRLSIL.

The chain is built from TRBV20-1 and TRBJ2-7; no definite D call. This CDR3 is 11 amino acids long. Germline lookup yields CDR1 DFQATT and CDR2 SNEGSKA (reference sequence). V gave up 1 base and J gave up 2 bases, with 3 bases separating them. CDR3 DNA: TGCAGTGCTAGAGTTACCTACGAGCAGTACTTC. Translation gives CSARVTYEQYF.

The chain uses TRBV7-9 and TRBJ1-1; the match to TRBD1 covers 9 bases. CDR1 is SEHNR and CDR2 is FQNEAQ in the germline V gene (reference sequence). This CDR3 region has 14 residues. Trimming removed 5 bases from V and 3 bases from J; junction bases left unmatched: 4. The CDR3 bases are TGTGCCAGCAGCCTGCGACAGGGGGACACTGAAGCTTTCTTT. This translates into CASSLRQGDTEAFF.

In DNA form, the CDR3 reads TGTGCCACCGCGACAGGGATGAACACTGAAGCTTTCTTT. Residues: CATATGMNTEAFF. V gene TRBV28 combines with J gene TRBJ1-1; TRBD1 matches at 7 bases. CDR1 and CDR2 from the germline V gene are MDHEN and SYDVKM. V lost 10 bases and J lost 0; bases outside the gene matches: 5. CDR3 length equals 13 residues. The full variable domain, in which reference TRBV28 and TRBJ1-1 provide the parts outside the CDR3, is DVKVTQSSRYLVKRTGEKVFLECVQDMDHENMFWYRQDPGLGLRLIYFSYDVKMKEKGDIPEGYSVSREKKERFSLILESASTNQTSMYLCATATGMNTEAFFGQGTRLTVV.

CDR3 residues: CATSRDEQGGLFF. In DNA, the CDR3 is TGTGCCACCAGCAGAGATGAACAGGGGGGTCTGTTTTTT. The chain uses TRBV15 and TRBJ1-4, with 8 bases identical to TRBD1. Germline CDR1 LNHNV, CDR2 YYDKDF (reference sequence). V dropped 0 bases and J dropped 14; count of bases not matched to a gene: 5. This CDR3 has 13 amino acids.

Only a few counts were recorded for this clone. The chain uses TRBV6-5 and TRBJ1-1, with no clear D. Germline CDR1 is MNHEY and CDR2 is SVGAGI. The CDR3 consists of 14 residues. Trimming took off 0 bases at V and 7 bases at J, with 12 bases between the two ends. In DNA form, the CDR3 reads TGTGCCAGCAGTTACTCGAGTATGGGTAATGAAGCTTTCTTT. It specifies CASSYSSMGNEAFF.

The chain uses TRBV18 and TRBJ2-7; possible D gene TRBD1, 5 bases. Germline V gene data show CDR1 as KGHSH and CDR2 as LQKENI. The CDR3 consists of 14 residues. V was shortened by 6 bases and J by 6 bases, with 18 bases between the two germline ends. The CDR3 DNA sequence: TGTGCCAGCTCCACCGTGGTGGGGCCCCTCGAGCAGTACTTC. Its protein is CASSTVVGPLEQYF.

The V call is TRBV11-2, the J call TRBJ2-1; D is unclear. V gave up 3 bases and J gave up 10 bases, with 10 bases separating them. Germline V gives CDR1 SGHAT, CDR2 FQNNGV. The CDR3 contains 12 residues. The CDR3 DNA reads TGTGCCAGCAGCTTCTTGTTTCGCGAGCAGTTCTTC. This codes for CASSFLFREQFF.